This T cell receptor beta chain derives from a study of blood T cell repertoires in COVID-19. Turning to the study itself: Acute and convalescent COVID-19 specimens originated in the United States, Italy and Spain.

In the study's own analysis: Reference gene primer amplification in the assay estimated nucleated cell counts. TCRdb keeps only in-frame clones here, not all; method: immunoSEQ multiplex PCR. V, J and clone size were drawn from that table, and D and trimming were deduced from the DNA. The data hold over 45,000 clones, with roughly 84% observed a single time. The V gene end was trimmed by 8 bases and the J gene end by 5 bases; junction bases not matched to a gene: 2. The germline gives CDR1 LNHDA, CDR2 SQIVND (reference sequence). CDR3 size: 12 residues. This clone was counted once. This clonotype was obtained from an elderly man in a cohort sampled during active COVID-19. The source material was peripheral blood. The rearrangement links TRBV19 to TRBJ2-2; 7 nucleotides agree with TRBD1. The CDR3 reads CASYRGTGELFF. Here the CDR3 DNA reads TGTGCCAGTTACAGGGGAACCGGGGAGCTGTTTTTT.